The 15 T cell receptor beta chains below come from one sample, sequenced in a study of T cell clonality in common variable immunodeficiency (dated by TCRdb to about 2015). Study-wide conclusions, independent of this receptor: Fewer deletions and N-nucleotide insertions were reportedly observed in CVID TCRbeta sequences, and highly modified clones with 13 or more V deletions were reportedly absent from CVID TCRbeta sequences.

Which antigens these TCRs recognize remains unknown. Preparation of the library involved the immunoSEQ multiplex PCR assay. Entries here come from immuneACCESS through TCRdb and include only in-frame sequences with V and J called. Some clones fail to appear in such tables; in the studies checked, an unresolved V gene covers under half of the shortfall, and the cause of the remainder is unknown. For this sample, some 26,000 clones appear and none is a singleton. Under 4.5% of the sample comes from the top ten. The material sequenced was peripheral blood mononuclear cells. These receptors were collected from a human donor with common variable immunodeficiency.

This clone was picked up a small number of times. The read ends 3 residues shy of where the CDR3 ends; the end is completed using the germline J gene. V is TRBV6-1 and J is TRBJ1-1, with D uncertain. The CDR3 runs 13 residues. Looked up from germline, CDR1 is MNHNS and CDR2 is SASEGT. V was cut by 2 bases and J by 5 bases, with 9 bases left in between. CDR3 bases read: TGTGCCAGCAGTGAACAAGGGCGTACTGAA. It specifies CASSEQGRTE. The full CDR3 is CASSEQGRTEAFF.

This clone was counted at least ten times. Sequencing ends 3 residues short of the CDR3 end; the germline J gene provides the rest. This chain connects TRBV20-1 to TRBJ1-4; D is possibly TRBD1 (5 bases). V was clipped by 1 base and J by 7 bases, with 19 bases between them. CDR3 length: 16 amino acids. Germline V gene data show CDR1 as DFQATT and CDR2 as SNEGSKA (reference sequence). The CDR3 bases that were read are TGCAGTGCTAGAGGAACCGGACAAGGTTGGGGTGAAAAA. Protein sequence: CSARGTGQGWGEK. In full, the CDR3 is CSARGTGQGWGEKLFF.

Worth noting for this clone: Coverage ceases 3 residues before the CDR3 finishes, and the germline J gene fills in the end. The chain joins TRBV2 to TRBJ1-5; D remains unclear. The V gene lost 7 bases and the J gene lost 7 bases, with 11 bases spanning the gap. Germline V CDR1 and CDR2: SNHLY, FYNNEI. The CDR3 length is 12 residues. The CDR3 sequence: CASKGSSQPQHF. CDR3 bases read: TGTGCCAGCAAAGGCAGTTCACAGCCC.

In this sample, this clone turned up a few times. This CDR3 is CASSQQGYNEQFF. The sequenced CDR3 bases are TGTGCCAGCTCACAACAGGGGTACAATGAG. The chain employs TRBV18 and TRBJ2-1; 7 bases agree with TRBD1. From the germline J gene comes the end of the CDR3, since the read stops 3 residues before it. Germline V gene sequence: CDR1 KGHSH, CDR2 LQKENI. V dropped 4 bases and J dropped 4; count of bases not matched to a gene: 1. This CDR3 spans 13 amino acids.

In its sample, this clone was seen many times. The CDR3 is cut off 3 residues early in the read; its end comes from the germline J gene. The chain couples TRBV4-1 to TRBJ2-7; 7 bases line up with TRBD1. Trimming removed 4 bases from V and 3 bases from J; junction bases left unmatched: 9. CDR3 length equals 15 residues. Germline V gene lookup returns CDR1 MGHRA and CDR2 YSYEKL. This CDR3 is CASSLLQGLYYEQYF. The DNA read from the CDR3 is TGCGCCAGCAGCCTTCTACAGGGGCTATACTACGAG.

This clone was observed many times. The read terminates 3 residues before the CDR3 end, so the remaining end is supplied by the germline J gene. The chain recombines TRBV7-3 with TRBJ2-1; the match to TRBD2 covers 10 bases. The CDR3 is made up of 15 amino acids. Germline assignment: CDR1 SGHTA and CDR2 FQGTGA. The V gene end was trimmed by 5 bases and the J gene end by 1 base; junction bases not matched to a gene: 2. CDR3 in amino acids: CASSLAGVSYNEQFF. The sequenced part of the CDR3 DNA is TGTGCCAGCAGCCTAGCGGGAGTATCCTACAATGAG.

This clone was counted between two and nine times. The CDR3 is cut off 3 residues early in the read; its end comes from the germline J gene. The V call is TRBV18, the J call TRBJ2-2, with D perhaps matching TRBD1 (5 bases). V lost 5 bases to trimming and J lost 3 bases, with 13 bases between them. The CDR3 length is 15 residues. Germline V lookup: CDR1 KGHSH, CDR2 LQKENI. CDR3 bases read: TGTGCCAGCTCAACAGACAGATCGTACACCGGGGAG. It codes for CASSTDRSYTGE. The entire CDR3 sequence reads CASSTDRSYTGELFF. The full variable domain, its missing parts supplied by reference TRBV18 and TRBJ2-2, is NAGVMQNPRHLVRRRGQEARLRCSPMKGHSHVYWYRQLPEEGLKFMVYLQKENIIDESGMPKERFSAEFPKEGPSILRIQQVVRGDSAAYFCASSTDRSYTGELFFGEGSRLTVL.

Regarding this clone: The missing CDR3 end, 3 residues past where the read stops, is filled in from the germline J gene. The chain uses TRBV7-9 and TRBJ2-7, with TRBD1 matching 8 bases. The CDR3 covers 14 residues. Germline V CDR1 and CDR2: SEHNR, FQNEAQ (reference sequence). V gave up 3 bases and J gave up 5 bases; unmatched junction bases: 6. CDR3 amino acids: CASSLGRGRHEQYF. The CDR3 bases that were read are TGTGCCAGCAGCTTGGGCAGGGGGCGCCACGAG.

This clone came up a few times. The CDR3 end falls 3 residues outside the read, so it is completed with the germline J gene. This chain joins TRBV30 and TRBJ1-2; weak D call: TRBD1 (5 bases). The V end lost 6 bases, the J end lost 4 bases, and 15 bases lay between the germline ends. CDR1 is GTSNPN, CDR2 SVGIG, per germline (reference sequence). The CDR3 is made up of 13 amino acids. The CDR3 DNA, read in part, is TGTGCCTGCCACCGGGGGGTCCTCTATGGC. It yields the protein CACHRGVLYG. The whole CDR3 is CACHRGVLYGYTF.

Many counts were recorded for this clone. The read comes to an end 3 residues before the CDR3 does, leaving the germline J gene to fill in the end. This chain joins TRBV5-1 and TRBJ2-5; TRBD1 aligns across 7 bases. The germline CDR1 and CDR2 sequences are SGHRS and YFSETQ. This CDR3 spans 14 amino acids. V trimming: 4 bases; J trimming: 1 base; junction bases outside the gene matches: 4. The part of the CDR3 DNA that was read is TGCGCCAGCAGCACCGGGACAGCCCAAGAGACC. Residues: CASSTGTAQET. The CDR3 in full is CASSTGTAQETQYF.

This clone was seen more than once but under ten times. The read is 3 residues too short to cover the CDR3 end, so that end is filled in from the germline J gene. This chain connects TRBV2 to TRBJ2-3; TRBD2 agrees at 7 bases. The CDR3 is 13 residues long. Germline CDR1 SNHLY, CDR2 FYNNEI. Trimming removed 6 bases from V and 5 bases from J; junction bases left unmatched: 5. CDR3 DNA, as far as it was read: TGTGCCAGCAGAGCGGGGTTGGGAGATACG. Translation: CASRAGLGDT. The complete CDR3 reads CASRAGLGDTQYF.

This clone was recorded a few times. Read sequence stops 3 residues before the CDR3 end, and the germline J gene provides the missing end. The chain is built from TRBV2 and TRBJ2-3, with unresolved D. The germline gives CDR1 SNHLY, CDR2 FYNNEI. CDR3 length: 14 amino acids. The germline V and J ends were trimmed by 3 bases and 4 bases, with 11 bases remaining between them. The CDR3 reads CASSDAASADTQYF. The covered CDR3 bases are TGTGCCAGCAGTGACGCCGCGTCGGCAGATACG.

This clone was observed a handful of times. The read is 3 residues too short to cover the CDR3 end, so that end is filled in from the germline J gene. The chain recombines TRBV7-3 with TRBJ1-1, with D maybe TRBD1 (5 bases). The germline V gene encodes CDR1 SGHTA and CDR2 FQGTGA. The CDR3 length is 12 residues. The CDR3 sequence: CASSLNRGKAFF. CDR3 DNA (partial): TGTGCCAGCAGCTTAAATCGGGGGAAG.

This clone was seen a few times. Read data end 3 residues before the CDR3 end; the end is taken from the germline J gene. V gene TRBV6-9 combines with J gene TRBJ2-3; D call uncertain. Germline CDR1 MNHGY, CDR2 SVAAGI. The CDR3 covers 11 residues. The V and J ends lost 10 bases and 1 base respectively, with 6 bases between them. The covered CDR3 bases are TGTGCCAATGAGGGCACAGATACG. It translates to CANEGTDT. From start to end, the CDR3 is CANEGTDTQYF.

This clone was recorded a few times. The CDR3 bases that were read are TGCGCCAGCGGCAAACCCGAGGGGGTAGCTGAA. It codes for CASGKPEGVAE. The complete CDR3 sequence is CASGKPEGVAEAFF. The V call is TRBV5-1, the J call TRBJ1-1, with a tentative D call TRBD1 (6 bases). The CDR3 goes on 3 residues after the read ends, and that part is filled in from the germline J gene. CDR1 and CDR2 (germline): SGHRS, YFSETQ. CDR3 length: 14 amino acids. Between the trimmed V and J ends, which lost 7 bases and 6 bases, there was a span of 19 bases. The full variable domain, in which reference TRBV5-1 and TRBJ1-1 provide the parts outside the CDR3, is KAGVTQTPRYLIKTRGQQVTLSCSPISGHRSVSWYQQTPGQGLQFLFEYFSETQRNKGNFPGRFSGRQFSNSRSEMNVSTLELGDSALYLCASGKPEGVAEAFFGQGTRLTVV.